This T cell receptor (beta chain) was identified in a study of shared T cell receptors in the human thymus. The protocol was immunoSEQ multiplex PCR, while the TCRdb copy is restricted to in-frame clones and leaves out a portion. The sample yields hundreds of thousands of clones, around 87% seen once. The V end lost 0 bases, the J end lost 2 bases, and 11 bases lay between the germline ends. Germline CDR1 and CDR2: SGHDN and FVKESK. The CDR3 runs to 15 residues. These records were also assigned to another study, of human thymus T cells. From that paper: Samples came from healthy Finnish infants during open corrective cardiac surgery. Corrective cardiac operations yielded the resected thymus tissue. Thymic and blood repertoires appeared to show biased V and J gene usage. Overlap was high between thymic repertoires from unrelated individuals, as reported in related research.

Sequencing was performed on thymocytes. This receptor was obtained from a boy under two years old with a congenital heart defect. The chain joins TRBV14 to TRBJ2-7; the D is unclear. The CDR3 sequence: CASSQDPPGTYEQYF. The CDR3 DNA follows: TGTGCCAGCAGCCAAGATCCCCCGGGTACCTACGAGCAGTACTTC.